This T cell receptor (beta chain) is from a study of blood T cell repertoires in COVID-19. Study in general: COVID-19 samples, acute and convalescent, were from the United States, Italy and Spain. In each case, the material was cDNA or gDNA derived from T cells, B-cell-depleted T cells, or PBMCs.

Per the authors' pipeline: Estimation of nucleated cell counts relied on the amplification of reference gene primers. The data were produced by immunoSEQ multiplex PCR, yet TCRdb's version contains in-frame clones alone and is incomplete. V, J and clone size were drawn from that table, and D and trimming were deduced from the DNA. The table has about 140,000 clones, about 90% seen once; the top ten hold approximately 10%. The V gene's germline CDR1 is KGHSH and CDR2 LQKENI. Trimming left V 3 bases short and J 3 bases short, with 11 bases between. This CDR3 has 14 residues. V is TRBV18 and J is TRBJ1-1; maybe TRBD1 (5 bases). The source material was peripheral blood. The source is a woman of 80 years or more with acute or convalescent COVID-19. The CDR3 DNA reads as TGTGCCAGCTCACCGAGCCAGGGATACACTGAAGCTTTCTTT. Its translation: CASSPSQGYTEAFF.